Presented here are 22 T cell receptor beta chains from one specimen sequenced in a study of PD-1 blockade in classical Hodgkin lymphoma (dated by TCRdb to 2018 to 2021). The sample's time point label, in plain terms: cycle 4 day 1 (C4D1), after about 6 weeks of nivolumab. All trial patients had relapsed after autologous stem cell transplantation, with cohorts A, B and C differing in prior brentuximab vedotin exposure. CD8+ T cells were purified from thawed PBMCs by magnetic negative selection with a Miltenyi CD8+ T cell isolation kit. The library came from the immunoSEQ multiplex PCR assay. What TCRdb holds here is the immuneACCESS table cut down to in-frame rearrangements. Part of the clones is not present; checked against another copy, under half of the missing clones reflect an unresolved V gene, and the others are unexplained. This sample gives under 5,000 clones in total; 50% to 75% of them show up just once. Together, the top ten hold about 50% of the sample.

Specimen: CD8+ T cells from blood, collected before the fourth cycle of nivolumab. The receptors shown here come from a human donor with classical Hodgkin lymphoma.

The CDR3 DNA follows: TGTGCCAGCAGTTCGGGGGGGGAGACCCAGTACTTC. This translates into CASSSGGETQYF. This sequence joins TRBV11-1 and TRBJ2-5; TRBD2 matches at 8 bases. V trimming: 6 bases; J trimming: 5 bases; junction bases outside the gene matches: 2. This CDR3 is built from 12 residues. In germline, CDR1 is SGHAT, CDR2 FQDESV (reference sequence).

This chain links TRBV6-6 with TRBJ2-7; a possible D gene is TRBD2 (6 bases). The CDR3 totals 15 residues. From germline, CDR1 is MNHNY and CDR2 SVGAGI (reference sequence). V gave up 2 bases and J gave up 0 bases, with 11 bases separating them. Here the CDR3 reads CASSYDGSSSYEQYF. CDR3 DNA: TGTGCCAGCAGTTACGACGGGAGTAGCTCCTACGAGCAGTACTTC.

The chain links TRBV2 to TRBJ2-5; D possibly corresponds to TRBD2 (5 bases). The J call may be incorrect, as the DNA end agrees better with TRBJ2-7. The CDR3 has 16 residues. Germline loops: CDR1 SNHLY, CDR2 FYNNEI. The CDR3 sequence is CASSEALRGRVYEQYF. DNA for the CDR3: TGTGCCAGCAGTGAAGCGCTCCGGGGAAGGGTCTACGAGCAGTACTTC.

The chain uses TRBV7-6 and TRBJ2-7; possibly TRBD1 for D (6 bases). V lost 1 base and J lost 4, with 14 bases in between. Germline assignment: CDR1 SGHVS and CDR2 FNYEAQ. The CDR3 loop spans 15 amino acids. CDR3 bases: TGTGCCAGCAGCTTAGGCTCAGGGGCCGGGTACGAGCAGTACTTC. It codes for CASSLGSGAGYEQYF.

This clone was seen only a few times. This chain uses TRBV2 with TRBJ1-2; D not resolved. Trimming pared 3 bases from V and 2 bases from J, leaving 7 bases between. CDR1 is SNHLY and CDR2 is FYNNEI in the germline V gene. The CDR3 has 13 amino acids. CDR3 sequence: CASSDDQNYGYTF. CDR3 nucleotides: TGTGCCAGCAGTGACGACCAGAACTATGGCTACACCTTC. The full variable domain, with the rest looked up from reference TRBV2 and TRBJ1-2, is EPEVTQTPSHQVTQMGQEVILRCVPISNHLYFYWYRQILGQKVEFLVSFYNNEISEKSEIFDDQFSVERPDGSNFTLKIRSTKLEDSAMYFCASSDDQNYGYTFGSGTRLTVV.

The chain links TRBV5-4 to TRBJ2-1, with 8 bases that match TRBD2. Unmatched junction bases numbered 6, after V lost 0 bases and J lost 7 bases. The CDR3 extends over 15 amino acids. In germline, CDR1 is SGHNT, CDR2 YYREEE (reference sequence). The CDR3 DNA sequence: TGTGCCAGCAGCTTGGCCGGGGGGGCCGAGAATGAGCAGTTCTTC. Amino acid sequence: CASSLAGGAENEQFF.

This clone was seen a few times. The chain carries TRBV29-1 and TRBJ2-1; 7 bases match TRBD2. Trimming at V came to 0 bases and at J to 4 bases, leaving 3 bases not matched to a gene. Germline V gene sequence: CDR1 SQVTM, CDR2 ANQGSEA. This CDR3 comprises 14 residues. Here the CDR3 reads CSVEDRGEYNEQFF. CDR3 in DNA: TGCAGCGTTGAAGATCGGGGGGAATACAATGAGCAGTTCTTC.

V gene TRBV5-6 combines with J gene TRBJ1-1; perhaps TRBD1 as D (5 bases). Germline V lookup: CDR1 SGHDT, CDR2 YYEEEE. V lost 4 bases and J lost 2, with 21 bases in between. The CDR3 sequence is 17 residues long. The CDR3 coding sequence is TGTGCCAGCAGCCTCGTGGGCACGCGAGGGGTAAACACTGAAGCTTTCTTT. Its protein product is CASSLVGTRGVNTEAFF.

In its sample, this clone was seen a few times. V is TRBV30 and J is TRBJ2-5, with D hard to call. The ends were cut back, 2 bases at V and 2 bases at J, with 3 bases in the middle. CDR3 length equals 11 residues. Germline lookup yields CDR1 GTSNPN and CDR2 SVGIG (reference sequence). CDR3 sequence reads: CAWSPQETQYF. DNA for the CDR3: TGTGCCTGGAGTCCGCAAGAGACCCAGTACTTC. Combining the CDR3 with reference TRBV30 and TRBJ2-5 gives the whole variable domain SQTIHQWPATLVQPVGSPLSLECTVEGTSNPNLYWYRQAAGRGLQLLFYSVGIGQISSEVPQNLSASRPQDRQFILSSKKLLLSDSGFYLCAWSPQETQYFGPGTRLLVL.

CDR3 amino acids: CASSSGQGSYGYTF. DNA of the CDR3: TGTGCCAGCAGCTCCGGACAGGGGAGCTATGGCTACACCTTC. The chain has TRBV11-3 and TRBJ1-2; 9 bases line up with TRBD1. Trimming took 4 bases from V and 4 from J; bases not matched to a gene: 4. Germline V lookup: CDR1 SGHNT, CDR2 YENEEA. The CDR3 runs 14 residues.

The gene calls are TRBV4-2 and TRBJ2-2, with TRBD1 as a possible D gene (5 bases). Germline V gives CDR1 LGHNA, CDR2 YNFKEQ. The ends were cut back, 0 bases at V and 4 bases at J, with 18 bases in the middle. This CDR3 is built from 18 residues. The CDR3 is CASSQDAHPQGSTGELFF. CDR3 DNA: TGTGCCAGCAGCCAAGATGCCCACCCGCAGGGTTCCACCGGGGAGCTGTTTTTT.

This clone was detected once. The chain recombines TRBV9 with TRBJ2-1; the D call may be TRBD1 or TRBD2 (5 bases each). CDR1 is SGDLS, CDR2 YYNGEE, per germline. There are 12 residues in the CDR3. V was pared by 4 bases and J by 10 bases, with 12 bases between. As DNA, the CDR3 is TGTGCCAGCAGCCCCCGTCGGGACGAGCAGTTCTTC. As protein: CASSPRRDEQFF.

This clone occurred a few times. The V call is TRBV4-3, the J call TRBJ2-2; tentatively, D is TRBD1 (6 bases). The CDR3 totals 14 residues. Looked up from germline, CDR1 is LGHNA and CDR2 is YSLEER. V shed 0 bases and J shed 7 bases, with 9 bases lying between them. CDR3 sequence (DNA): TGCGCCAGCAGCCAAGACTGGGGGCACGGGGAGCTGTTTTTT. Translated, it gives CASSQDWGHGELFF.

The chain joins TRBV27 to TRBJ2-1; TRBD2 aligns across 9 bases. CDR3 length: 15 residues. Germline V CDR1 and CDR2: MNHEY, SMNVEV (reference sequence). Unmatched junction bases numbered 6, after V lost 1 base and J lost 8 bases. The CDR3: CASSLFPAGGYEQFF. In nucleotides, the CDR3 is TGTGCCAGCAGTTTATTTCCAGCGGGAGGTTATGAGCAGTTCTTC.

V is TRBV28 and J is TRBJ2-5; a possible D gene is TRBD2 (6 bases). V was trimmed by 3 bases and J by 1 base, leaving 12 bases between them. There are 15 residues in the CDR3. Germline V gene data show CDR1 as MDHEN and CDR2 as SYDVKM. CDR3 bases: TGTGCCAGCAGTTTCCGGGAGACTCCCCAAGAGACCCAGTACTTC. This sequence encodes CASSFRETPQETQYF.

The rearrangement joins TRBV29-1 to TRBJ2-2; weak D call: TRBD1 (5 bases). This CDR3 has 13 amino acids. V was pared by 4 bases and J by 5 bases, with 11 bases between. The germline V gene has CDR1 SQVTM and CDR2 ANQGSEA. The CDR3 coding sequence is TGCAGCGTTGGATGGGCAGGGACCGGGGAGCTGTTTTTT. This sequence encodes CSVGWAGTGELFF.

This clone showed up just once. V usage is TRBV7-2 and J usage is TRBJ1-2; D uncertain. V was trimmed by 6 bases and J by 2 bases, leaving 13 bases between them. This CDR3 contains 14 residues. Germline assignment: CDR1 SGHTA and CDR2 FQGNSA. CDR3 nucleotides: TGTGCCAGCAGTCCAGACGGTGGCAACTATGGCTACACCTTC. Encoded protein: CASSPDGGNYGYTF.

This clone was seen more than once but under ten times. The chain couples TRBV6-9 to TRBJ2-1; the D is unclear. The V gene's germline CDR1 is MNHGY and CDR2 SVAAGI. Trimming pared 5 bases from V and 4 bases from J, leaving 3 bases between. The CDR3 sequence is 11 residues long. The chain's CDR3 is CASSTYNEQFF. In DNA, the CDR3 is TGTGCCAGCAGTACTTACAATGAGCAGTTCTTC.

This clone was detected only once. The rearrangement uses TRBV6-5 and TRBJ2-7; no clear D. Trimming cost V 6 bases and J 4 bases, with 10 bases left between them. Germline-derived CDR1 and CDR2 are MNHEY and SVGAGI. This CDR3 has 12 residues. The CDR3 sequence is CASSLTPYEQYF. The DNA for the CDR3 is TGTGCCAGCAGCCTGACACCTTACGAGCAGTACTTC.

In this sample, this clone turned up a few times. The CDR3 loop is CASSGDRGRGLAFYNEQFF. The CDR3 nucleotides read TGTGCCAGTAGTGGCGACAGGGGGCGAGGACTAGCATTCTACAATGAGCAGTTCTTC. The chain has TRBV19 and TRBJ2-1; 10 bases map to TRBD1. Germline CDR1 is LNHDA and CDR2 is SQIVND (reference sequence). The CDR3 is 19 amino acids. V lost 5 bases to trimming and J lost 3 bases; unmatched junction nucleotides: 16.

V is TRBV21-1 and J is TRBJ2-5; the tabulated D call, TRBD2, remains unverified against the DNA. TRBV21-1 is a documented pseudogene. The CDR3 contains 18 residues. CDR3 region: CASSSLVGLAELQETQYF. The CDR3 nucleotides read TGTGCCAGCAGCAGCCTGGTGGGACTAGCGGAGCTACAAGAGACCCAGTACTTC.

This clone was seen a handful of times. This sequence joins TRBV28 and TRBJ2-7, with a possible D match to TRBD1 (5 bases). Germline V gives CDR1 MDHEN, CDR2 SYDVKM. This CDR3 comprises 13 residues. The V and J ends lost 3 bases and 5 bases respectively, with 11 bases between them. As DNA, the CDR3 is TGTGCCAGCAGTTTCGGATGGGGCCACGAGCAGTACTTC. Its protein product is CASSFGWGHEQYF.